This T cell receptor beta chain was retrieved from a study of blood T cell repertoires in COVID-19. Study as a whole: The origin of the acute and convalescent COVID-19 samples was the United States, Italy and Spain. PBMCs, B-cell-depleted T cells, or T cells provided the cDNA or gDNA that made up the material.

As originally analysed: It was from reference gene primer amplification that nucleated cell counts were estimated. The data were produced by immunoSEQ multiplex PCR, yet TCRdb's version contains in-frame clones alone and is incomplete. V, J and clone size are those of that table, while D and trimming were read from the DNA. The sample holds around 70,000 clones, about 88% seen once. What was sequenced was peripheral blood. This receptor was obtained from a man in his forties or fifties with acute or convalescent COVID-19.

The CDR3 reads CASRDPGGAYEQYF. CDR3 sequence (DNA): TGTGCCAGCAGGGACCCCGGGGGAGCCTACGAGCAGTACTTC. V is TRBV6-5 and J is TRBJ2-7, with D perhaps matching TRBD2 (6 bases). This CDR3 is 14 amino acids long. Germline V lookup: CDR1 MNHEY, CDR2 SVGAGI. Trimming took off 6 bases at V and 2 bases at J, with 14 bases between the two ends.